A selection of T cell receptor beta chains follows, all from one sample in a study of shared clonotypes between healthy human individuals. This table comes from immunoSEQ multiplex PCR, and its TCRdb copy is limited to in-frame clones, with some not included. The table has more than 400,000 clones, around 96% seen once. The sequenced sample was naive CD4+ T cells sorted from blood. These receptors were collected from a woman between 25 and 40 years old in good health. Both conserved end residues are part of each CDR3. The D gene is left open where the match is weak. The listing skips clone size in some rows; elsewhere it reads once, few, many or a size class.

clone_size j_call d_call v_call cdr3_nt cdr3_aa
. TRBJ1-5 . TRBV30 TGTGCCTGGAGTGTAGAGGGGGAGCAGCCCCAGCATTTT CAWSVEGEQPQHF
. TRBJ1-1 . TRBV4-2 TGTGCCAGCAGCCAAGCGGTGGAGGGGAACACTGAAGCTTTCTTT CASSQAVEGNTEAFF
. TRBJ1-5 TRBD1 TRBV28 TGTGCCAGCATTTCTTGGGGGACAGGGGGTCGAAATCAGCCCCAGCATTTT CASISWGTGGRNQPQHF
. TRBJ2-5 . TRBV27 TGTGCCAGCACTCCCGGACCCGGCGGGTCAGTGACCCAGTACTTC CASTPGPGGSVTQYF
. TRBJ1-1 . TRBV9 TGTGCCAGCAGCGTAGGAGCCTGGGTACAAGGCGAAGCTTTCTTT CASSVGAWVQGEAFF
. TRBJ1-1 . TRBV7-9 TGTGCCAGCAGCTTAGCGTTCGATCGGGCTTTCTTT CASSLAFDRAFF
. TRBJ2-1 TRBD2 TRBV28 TGTGCCAGCACCCCTTCTAGCGGGTACAATGAGCAGTTCTTC CASTPSSGYNEQFF
. TRBJ2-1 . TRBV19 TGTGCCAGTCGACTAGACAATGAGCAGTTCTTC CASRLDNEQFF
. TRBJ2-7 . TRBV27 TGTGCCAGACCCAACCGCGACTTCTTCTCCTACGAGCAGTACTTC CARPNRDFFSYEQYF
. TRBJ1-5 . TRBV18 TGTGCCAGCTCACCGGGTCAGGGACTGGATCAGCCCCAGCATTTT CASSPGQGLDQPQHF
. TRBJ2-2 TRBD2 TRBV7-9 TGTGCCAGCAGCTTACCTCCTATCCTTAGCGGGAGAAGCACCGGGGAGCTGTTTTTT CASSLPPILSGRSTGELFF
. TRBJ1-4 . TRBV2 TGTGCCAGCCGAGGGCTGCTAAATGAAAAACTGTTTTTT CASRGLLNEKLFF
. TRBJ1-2 . TRBV19 TGTGCCAGTAGCAAGGACGAGAGCTATGGCTACACCTTC CASSKDESYGYTF
. TRBJ1-1 . TRBV28 TGTGCCAGCAGCCCCACTTTCGAAGCTTTCTTT CASSPTFEAFF
. TRBJ2-1 . TRBV18 TGTGCCAGCTCACCAGCCGAATGGGGGGTCCCCTACAATGAGCAGTTCTTC CASSPAEWGVPYNEQFF
. TRBJ2-5 . TRBV2 TGTGCCAGCTCCCTTTCTAGCTGGGTTTTGCAAGAGACCCAGTACTTC CASSLSSWVLQETQYF
. TRBJ2-4 . TRBV4-2 TGTGCCAGCAGCCAACAAATACGACAGACCGAATGGGGTGGCATTCAGTACTTC CASSQQIRQTEWGGIQYF
. TRBJ2-1 TRBD2 TRBV28 TGTGCCAGCAGGGAGACTAGCGCGACATACAATGAGCAGTTCTTC CASRETSATYNEQFF
. TRBJ2-7 . TRBV28 TGTGCCAGCAGTTTTTTCTCTGGCACCTCCTACGAGCAGTACTTC CASSFFSGTSYEQYF
. TRBJ2-1 . TRBV10-3 TGTGCCATCAGGTCGGGGGGCAGCTACAATGAGCAGTTCTTC CAIRSGGSYNEQFF
. TRBJ1-2 . TRBV28 TGTGCCAGCAGTTTATCCCGCAGGACTAACTATGGCTACACCTTC CASSLSRRTNYGYTF
. TRBJ2-5 TRBD2 TRBV18 TGTGCCAGCTCTACAAGCGGGGAGGAGACCCAGTACTTC CASSTSGEETQYF
. TRBJ2-1 . TRBV7-9 TGTGCCAGCAGCTTAACCTTTTTAGTAAACAATGAGCAGTTCTTC CASSLTFLVNNEQFF
. TRBJ2-2 . TRBV7-9 TGTGCCAGCAGCTTGCTAGGGCCGAACACCGGGGAGCTGTTTTTT CASSLLGPNTGELFF
once TRBJ1-2 . TRBV6-5 TGTGCCAGCAGTCACCCTGGAGACTATGGCTACACCTTC CASSHPGDYGYTF
. TRBJ2-5 . TRBV28 TGTGCCAGCAGTCCTCATCCCCGCCGTGGGGAGACCCAGTACTTC CASSPHPRRGETQYF
. TRBJ2-3 . TRBV10-2 TGCGCCAGCATCCAACAGGCGGGGACAGATACGCAGTATTTT CASIQQAGTDTQYF
once TRBJ1-5 . TRBV28 TGTGCCAGCAGTTTAATAGGGCAGGGAGGTCAGCCCCAGCATTTT CASSLIGQGGQPQHF
. TRBJ2-3 . TRBV7-9 TGTGCCAGCAGCCCTCGGTGGGACACAGATACGCAGTATTTT CASSPRWDTDTQYF
. TRBJ2-2 . TRBV19 TGTGCCAGTAGTATAAGCGGAGCGAACACCGGGGAGCTGTTTTTT CASSISGANTGELFF
once TRBJ2-1 TRBD1 TRBV18 TGTGCCAGCTCACCGCTCTCAGGGGGAATCAATGAGCAGTTCTTC CASSPLSGGINEQFF
. TRBJ2-6 . TRBV4-1 TGCGCCAGCAGGCAGCTTGTAGGGGCCAACGTCCTGACTTTC CASRQLVGANVLTF
. TRBJ2-1 TRBD2 TRBV4-1 TGCGCCAGCAGCCAAGATGTCCTAGCGGAATACAATGAGCAGTTCTTC CASSQDVLAEYNEQFF
. TRBJ2-3 . TRBV6-5 TGTGCCAGCAGATACTCTCTAAGCGGGAGCACAGATACGCAGTATTTT CASRYSLSGSTDTQYF
. TRBJ2-2 . TRBV19 TGTGCCAGTAGTAGTACCGGGGAGCTGTTTTTT CASSSTGELFF
. TRBJ2-7 . TRBV6-1 TGTGCCAGCAGCTCCAGGGAGTCCTACGAGCAGTACTTC CASSSRESYEQYF
. TRBJ2-7 TRBD1 TRBV7-9 TGTGCCAGCAGCCCGACAGGGGGTTCCTACGAGCAGTACTTC CASSPTGGSYEQYF
. TRBJ2-7 TRBD2 TRBV5-5 TGTGCCAGCACGGGACTAGCGGGAGACTACGAGCAGTACTTC CASTGLAGDYEQYF
. TRBJ2-1 TRBD2 TRBV5-4 TGTGCCAGCAGCTTGAGACTAGCGGGAGACTACAATGAGCAGTTCTTC CASSLRLAGDYNEQFF
. TRBJ2-7 TRBD2 TRBV30 TGTGCCTGGAGTGTACTTGCTAGCGGGTACACGTACTTC CAWSVLASGYTYF
. TRBJ1-1 . TRBV19 TGTGCCAGTAGTATATTGGCCGGCGGAAGCATGAACACTGAAGCTTTCTTT CASSILAGGSMNTEAFF
. TRBJ2-7 TRBD1 TRBV4-1 TGCGCCAGCAGCCAAGATCGGACAGGGGGATGGGGCGAGCAGTACTTC CASSQDRTGGWGEQYF
. TRBJ2-3 . TRBV7-9 TGTGCCAGCAGCTTTTCTCTCCCCGGGGATACGCAGTATTTT CASSFSLPGDTQYF
. TRBJ2-7 TRBD2 TRBV14 TGTGCCAGCAGCCGCCGGGGGGGCTACGAGCAGTACTTC CASSRRGGYEQYF
. TRBJ2-7 TRBD2 TRBV18 TGTGCCAGCTCACCGGGGACTAGCGGGAGTGATGAGCAGTACTTC CASSPGTSGSDEQYF
. TRBJ2-7 . TRBV28 TGTGCCAGCAGCCCTGACAATGTGCTCGAGCAGTACTTC CASSPDNVLEQYF
. TRBJ2-1 TRBD2 TRBV27 TGTGCCAGCAGTTTCCCCCCTAGCGGGAGGAACGTTAGGACCTACAATGAGCAGTTCTTC CASSFPPSGRNVRTYNEQFF
once TRBJ2-7 TRBD1 TRBV5-1 TGCGCCAGCAGCTTGGTGGTCGGGACAGGGTCCTACGAGCAGTACTTC CASSLVVGTGSYEQYF
. TRBJ2-2 . TRBV2 TGTGCCAGCAGTGAACTGGAGACTCCCACCGGGGAGCTGTTTTTT CASSELETPTGELFF
. TRBJ2-3 TRBD2 TRBV19 TGTGCCAGTAGTATAGATACTAGCGGGAGGGCCCTAGATACGCAGTATTTT CASSIDTSGRALDTQYF
. TRBJ1-1 TRBD1 TRBV10-1 TGCGCCAGCAGCTCACCGGAGGGGGGGGGTGGACAGGGCACTGAAGCTTTCTTT CASSSPEGGGGQGTEAFF
. TRBJ2-1 . TRBV2 TGTGCCAGCAGTGAAGCTGCCCTGGGCCGGGGGAAAAATAATGAGCAGTTCTTC CASSEAALGRGKNNEQFF
. TRBJ2-2 TRBD2 TRBV4-2 TGTGCCAGCAGCCCGTTCCAGCGGGAGCTCGGGGAGCTGTTTTTT CASSPFQRELGELFF
. TRBJ1-1 TRBD1 TRBV5-6 TGTGCCAGCAGCGTCCCGGGACAGCGCCGGGGGTTGAACACTGAAGCTTTCTTT CASSVPGQRRGLNTEAFF
. TRBJ2-1 . TRBV5-5 TGTGCCAGCACAGCGAGAGGGTATAGAGATATAGGCAATGAGCAGTTCTTC CASTARGYRDIGNEQFF
once TRBJ1-3 . TRBV19 TGTGCCAGTAGTATCGGGCTCTCTGGAAACACCATATATTTT CASSIGLSGNTIYF
. TRBJ2-2 . TRBV4-1 TGCGCCAGCAGCCAAGCGGGGGACCCCGGGGAGCTGTTTTTT CASSQAGDPGELFF
. TRBJ2-7 TRBD1 TRBV9 TGTGCCAGCAGCCCCAGGACAGGGTCGGGTGAGCAGTACTTC CASSPRTGSGEQYF
. TRBJ2-7 . TRBV5-6 TGTGCCAGCAGCTTGTTGTGGGGATCTGGACAGTACTTC CASSLLWGSGQYF